The present T cell receptor (beta chain) was sequenced within a study of blood T cell repertoires in COVID-19. As handled by the study authors: How many nucleated cells were present was estimated from reference gene primer amplification. Measured with immunoSEQ multiplex PCR; TCRdb has only the in-frame clones, and not every one. D and trimming were read from the DNA, whereas the V and J calls and clone size are those reported in that table. The table lists approximately 44,000 clones, just over 90% of them singletons. The TCR comes from a man between 45 and 60 years old with COVID-19, enrolled during active disease. Sequencing was carried out using peripheral blood.

The CDR3 DNA reads as TGTGCCAGCAGCCAGGGGCTAGCGGGCGAGCAGTACTTC. It codes for CASSQGLAGEQYF. The rearrangement joins TRBV3-1 (or the pseudogene TRBV3-2) to TRBJ2-7, with 8 bases that match TRBD2. CDR3 length: 13 amino acids. V was clipped by 3 bases and J by 6 bases; unmatched bases: 4. Germline assignment: CDR1 LGHDT and CDR2 YNNKEL (reference sequence).